This is a list of T cell receptor beta chains from one sample in a study of cytomegalovirus exposure and HLA in healthy donors. Profiled with immunoSEQ multiplex PCR; TCRdb holds only in-frame clones, not every one. The sample shows 150,000 to 200,000 clones, roughly 81% of them seen only once. Sequenced material: PBMCs. These receptors all come from a girl aged 10-17 years in good health and CMV-seropositive. The CDR3 runs from the conserved cysteine through the conserved F or W. D genes are given only for firm matches. Some rows mark clone size as missing; the rest say once, few, many or name a class of expanded clone.

- 16 - TRBJ1-2 TRBV4-1 TGCGCCAGCAGCATACGTCCAGGGATGTCTAACTATGGCTACACCTTC CASSIRPGMSNYGYTF
TRBD1 15 once TRBJ1-1 TRBV6-5 TGTGCCAGCAGGGGGACAGCAGGGAGAAACACTGAAGCTTTCTTT CASRGTAGRNTEAFF
- 16 - TRBJ1-1 TRBV12-5 TGTGCTAGTGGTTTGGTAATTAGCGCGTTTGGGACTGAAGCTTTCTTT CASGLVISAFGTEAFF
- 13 - TRBJ1-1 TRBV19 TGTGCCAGTAGGGTGACAGTGAACACTGAAGCTTTCTTT CASRVTVNTEAFF
- 14 once TRBJ2-7 TRBV14 TGTGCCAGCAGCCAATATCACAGGGACTACGAGCAGTACTTC CASSQYHRDYEQYF
TRBD2 12 - TRBJ2-5 TRBV2 TGTGCCAGCTTTAGCGGGAAAGAGACCCAGTACTTC CASFSGKETQYF
- 14 - TRBJ1-1 TRBV2 TGTGCCAGCAGTGAGGGTAGCTTGAACACTGAAGCTTTCTTT CASSEGSLNTEAFF
- 11 - TRBJ1-1 TRBV7-8 TGTGCCAGCAGAGGGAGGACTGAAGCTTTCTTT CASRGRTEAFF
- 11 - TRBJ1-2 TRBV6-1 TGTGCCAGCAGTGAAGCGGCCGGCTACACCTTC CASSEAAGYTF
TRBD2 15 - TRBJ2-1 TRBV4-2 TGTGCCAGCAGCCAAGACCGGGGGGGCCCCAATGAGCAGTTCTTC CASSQDRGGPNEQFF
- 12 - TRBJ1-5 TRBV10-3 TGTGCCACCTCGGGGGGGAATCAGCCCCAGCATTTT CATSGGNQPQHF